This T cell receptor beta chain stems from a study of shared clonotypes between healthy human individuals. The study's findings and limits: Rarefaction revealed incomplete sorted-subset sequencing despite large depth.

Only in-frame clones appear in the TCRdb table, and some are missing; sequencing was by immunoSEQ multiplex PCR. The sample contains about 750,000 clones, 80% to 95% of which appear only once. The naive CD8 population came from CD45RO-negative cells selected for CCR7, without terminally differentiated effector memory CD45RA+ cells. Details on this clone: What it binds is unknown. Other DNA sequences of this sample code for an identical CDR3.

The V gene lost 3 bases and the J gene lost 2 bases, with 4 bases spanning the gap. The V gene's germline CDR1 is SEHNR and CDR2 FQNEAQ (reference sequence). The length of the CDR3 is 12 residues. The chain uses TRBV7-9 and TRBJ2-5; D remains ambiguous. The specimen was naive CD8+ T cells sorted from blood. The TCR was taken from a young man in good health. The CDR3 region is CASSLAQETQYF. For the CDR3, the DNA is TGTGCCAGCAGCTTGGCGCAAGAGACCCAGTACTTC.